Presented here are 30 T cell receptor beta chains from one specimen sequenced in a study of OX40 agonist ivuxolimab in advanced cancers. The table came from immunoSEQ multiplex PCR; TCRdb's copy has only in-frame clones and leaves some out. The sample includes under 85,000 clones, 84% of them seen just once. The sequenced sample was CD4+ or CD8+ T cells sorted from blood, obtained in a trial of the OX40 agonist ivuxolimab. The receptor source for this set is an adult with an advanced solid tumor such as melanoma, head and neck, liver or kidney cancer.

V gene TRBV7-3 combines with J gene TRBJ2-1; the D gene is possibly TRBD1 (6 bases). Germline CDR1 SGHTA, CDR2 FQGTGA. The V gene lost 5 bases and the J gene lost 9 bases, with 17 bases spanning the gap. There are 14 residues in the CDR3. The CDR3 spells CASSLTDSGREQFF. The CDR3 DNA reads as TGTGCCAGCAGCCTTACGGACAGCGGCCGTGAGCAGTTCTTC.

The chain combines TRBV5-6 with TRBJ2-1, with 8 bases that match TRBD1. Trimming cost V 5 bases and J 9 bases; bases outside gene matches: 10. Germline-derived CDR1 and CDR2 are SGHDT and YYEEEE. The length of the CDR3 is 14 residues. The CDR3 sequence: CASRRRQGITEQFF. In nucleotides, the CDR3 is TGTGCCAGCAGACGACGACAGGGGATTACTGAGCAGTTCTTC.

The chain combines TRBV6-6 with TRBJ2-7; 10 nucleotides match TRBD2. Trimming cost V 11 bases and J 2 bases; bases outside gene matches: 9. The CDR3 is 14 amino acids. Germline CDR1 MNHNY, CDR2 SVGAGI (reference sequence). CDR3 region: CAVSVAGGTYEQYF. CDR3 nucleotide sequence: TGTGCCGTAAGCGTAGCGGGAGGTACCTACGAGCAGTACTTC.

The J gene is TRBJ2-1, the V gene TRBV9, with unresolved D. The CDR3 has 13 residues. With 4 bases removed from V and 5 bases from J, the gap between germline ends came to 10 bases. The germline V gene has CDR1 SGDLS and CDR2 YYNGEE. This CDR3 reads CASSPHPHNEQFF. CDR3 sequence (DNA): TGTGCCAGCAGCCCCCATCCCCACAATGAGCAGTTCTTC.

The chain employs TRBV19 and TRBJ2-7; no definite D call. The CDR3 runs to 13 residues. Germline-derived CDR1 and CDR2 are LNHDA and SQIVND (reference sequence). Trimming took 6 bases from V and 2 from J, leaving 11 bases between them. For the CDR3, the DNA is TGTGCCAGTAGCCCTAGGGAAACCTACGAGCAGTACTTC. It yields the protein CASSPRETYEQYF.

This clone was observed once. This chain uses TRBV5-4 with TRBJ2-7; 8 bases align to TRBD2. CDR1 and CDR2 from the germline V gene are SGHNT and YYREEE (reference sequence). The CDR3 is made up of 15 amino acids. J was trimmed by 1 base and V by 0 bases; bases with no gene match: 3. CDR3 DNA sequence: TGTGCCAGCAGCTTGGAAGGACTAGCTTCCTACGAGCAGTACTTC. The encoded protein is CASSLEGLASYEQYF.

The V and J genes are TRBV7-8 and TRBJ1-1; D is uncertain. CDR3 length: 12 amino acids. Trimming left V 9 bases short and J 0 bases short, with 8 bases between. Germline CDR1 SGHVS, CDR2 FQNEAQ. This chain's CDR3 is CASRPLNTEAFF. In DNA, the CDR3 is TGTGCCAGTCGTCCGCTGAACACTGAAGCTTTCTTT.

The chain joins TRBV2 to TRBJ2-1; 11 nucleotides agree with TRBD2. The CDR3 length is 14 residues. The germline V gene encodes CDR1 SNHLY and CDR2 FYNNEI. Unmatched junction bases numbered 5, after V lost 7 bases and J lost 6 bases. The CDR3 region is CASNVLAGANEQFF. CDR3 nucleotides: TGTGCCAGCAATGTACTAGCGGGAGCCAATGAGCAGTTCTTC.

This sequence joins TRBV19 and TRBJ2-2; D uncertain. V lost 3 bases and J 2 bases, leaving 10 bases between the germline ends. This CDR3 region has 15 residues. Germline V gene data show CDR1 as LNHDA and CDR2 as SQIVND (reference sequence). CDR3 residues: CASSISAINTGELFF. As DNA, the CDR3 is TGTGCCAGTAGTATTTCGGCCATAAACACCGGGGAGCTGTTTTTT.

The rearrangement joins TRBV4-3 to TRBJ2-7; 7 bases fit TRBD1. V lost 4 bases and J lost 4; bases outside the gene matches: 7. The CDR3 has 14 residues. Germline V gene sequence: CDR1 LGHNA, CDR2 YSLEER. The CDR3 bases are TGCGCCAGCAGCCTGTACAGGGGAGCTTACGAGCAGTACTTC. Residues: CASSLYRGAYEQYF.

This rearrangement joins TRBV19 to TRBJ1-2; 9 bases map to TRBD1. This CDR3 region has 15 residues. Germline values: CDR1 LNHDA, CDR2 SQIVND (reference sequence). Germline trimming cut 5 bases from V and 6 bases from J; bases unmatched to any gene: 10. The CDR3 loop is CASSGGTGSLHGYTF. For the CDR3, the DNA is TGTGCCAGTAGTGGAGGGACAGGGTCGTTACATGGCTACACCTTC.

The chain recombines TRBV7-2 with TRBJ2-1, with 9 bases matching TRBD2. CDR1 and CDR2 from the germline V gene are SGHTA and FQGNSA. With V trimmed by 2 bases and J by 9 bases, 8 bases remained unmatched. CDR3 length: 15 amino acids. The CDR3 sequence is CASSLSGGRAGEQFF. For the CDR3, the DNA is TGTGCCAGCAGCTTATCTGGCGGGAGGGCCGGTGAGCAGTTCTTC.

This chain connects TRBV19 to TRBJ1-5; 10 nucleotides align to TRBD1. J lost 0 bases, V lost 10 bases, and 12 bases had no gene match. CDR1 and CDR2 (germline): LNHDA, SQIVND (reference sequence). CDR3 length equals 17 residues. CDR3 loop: CATKGTGATNSNQPQHF. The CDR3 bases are TGTGCCACAAAAGGGACAGGGGCCACGAATAGCAATCAGCCCCAGCATTTT.

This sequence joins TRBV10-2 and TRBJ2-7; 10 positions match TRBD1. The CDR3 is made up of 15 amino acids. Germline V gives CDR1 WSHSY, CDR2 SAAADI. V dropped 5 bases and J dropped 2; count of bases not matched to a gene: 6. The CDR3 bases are TGCGCCAGCAGTTATCCGGGACAGGGGACCTACGAGCAGTACTTC. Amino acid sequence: CASSYPGQGTYEQYF.

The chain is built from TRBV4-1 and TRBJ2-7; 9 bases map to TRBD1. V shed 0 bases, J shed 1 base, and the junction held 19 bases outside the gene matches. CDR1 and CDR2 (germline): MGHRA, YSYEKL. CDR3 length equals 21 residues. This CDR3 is CASSQDLGDLGDRGTSYEQYF. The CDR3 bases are TGCGCCAGCAGCCAAGATCTCGGAGACTTGGGCGACAGGGGGACTTCCTACGAGCAGTACTTC.

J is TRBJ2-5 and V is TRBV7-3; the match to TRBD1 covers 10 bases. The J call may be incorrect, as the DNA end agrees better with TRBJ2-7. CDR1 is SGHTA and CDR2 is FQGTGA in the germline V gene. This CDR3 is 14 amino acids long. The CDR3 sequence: CASSSGTGAHEQYF. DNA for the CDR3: TGTGCCAGCAGCTCCGGGACAGGGGCCCACGAGCAGTACTTC.

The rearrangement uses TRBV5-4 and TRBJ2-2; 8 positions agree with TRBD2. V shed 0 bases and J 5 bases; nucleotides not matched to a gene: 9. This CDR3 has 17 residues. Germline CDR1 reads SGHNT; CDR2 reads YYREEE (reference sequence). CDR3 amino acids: CASSLGASGPYTGELFF. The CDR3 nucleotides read TGTGCCAGCAGCTTGGGGGCTAGCGGGCCTTATACCGGGGAGCTGTTTTTT.

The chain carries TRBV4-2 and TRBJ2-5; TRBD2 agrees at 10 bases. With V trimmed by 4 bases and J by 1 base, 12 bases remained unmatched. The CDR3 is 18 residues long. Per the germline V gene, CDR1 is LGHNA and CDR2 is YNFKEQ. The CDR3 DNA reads TGTGCCAGCAGCCCGAAAACCCGGTCTAGCGGGAGCCAAGAGACCCAGTACTTC. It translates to CASSPKTRSSGSQETQYF.

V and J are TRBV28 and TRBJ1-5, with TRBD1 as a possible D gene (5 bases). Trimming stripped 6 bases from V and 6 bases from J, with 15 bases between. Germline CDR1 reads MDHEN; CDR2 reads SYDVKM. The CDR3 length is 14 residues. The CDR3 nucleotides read TGTGCCAGCAGGGCCTGGGGGATGGGTCAGCCCCAGCATTTT. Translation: CASRAWGMGQPQHF.

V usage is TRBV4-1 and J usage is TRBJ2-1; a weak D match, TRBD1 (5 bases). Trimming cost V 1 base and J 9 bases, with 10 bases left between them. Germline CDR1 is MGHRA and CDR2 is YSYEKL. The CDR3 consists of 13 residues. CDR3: CASSQGYRREQFF. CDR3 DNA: TGCGCCAGCAGCCAAGGTTACAGGCGTGAGCAGTTCTTC.

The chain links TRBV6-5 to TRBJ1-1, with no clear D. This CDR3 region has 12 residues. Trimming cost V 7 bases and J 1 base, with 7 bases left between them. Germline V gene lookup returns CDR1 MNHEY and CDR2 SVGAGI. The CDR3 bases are TGTGCCAGCAAGGGAGGGAACACTGAAGCTTTCTTT. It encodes CASKGGNTEAFF.

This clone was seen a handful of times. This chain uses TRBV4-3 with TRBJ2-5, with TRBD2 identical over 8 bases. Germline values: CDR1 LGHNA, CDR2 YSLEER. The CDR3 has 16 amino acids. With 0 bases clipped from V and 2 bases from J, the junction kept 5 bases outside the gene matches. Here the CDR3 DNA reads TGCGCCAGCAGCCAAGATATCACTAGCGGACAAGAGACCCAGTACTTC. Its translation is CASSQDITSGQETQYF.

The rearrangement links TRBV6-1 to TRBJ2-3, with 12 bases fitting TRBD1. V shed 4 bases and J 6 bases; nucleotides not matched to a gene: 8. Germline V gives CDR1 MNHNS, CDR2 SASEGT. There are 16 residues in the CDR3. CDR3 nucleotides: TGTGCCAGCAGTGCGTTTGGGACAGGGGGCGTTGATACGCAGTATTTT. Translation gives CASSAFGTGGVDTQYF.

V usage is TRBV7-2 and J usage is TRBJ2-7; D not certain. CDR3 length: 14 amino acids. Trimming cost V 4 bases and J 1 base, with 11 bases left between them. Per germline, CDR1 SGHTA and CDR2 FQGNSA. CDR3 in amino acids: CASSSLGQSYEQYF. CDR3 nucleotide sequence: TGTGCCAGCAGCTCGCTGGGTCAGTCCTACGAGCAGTACTTC.

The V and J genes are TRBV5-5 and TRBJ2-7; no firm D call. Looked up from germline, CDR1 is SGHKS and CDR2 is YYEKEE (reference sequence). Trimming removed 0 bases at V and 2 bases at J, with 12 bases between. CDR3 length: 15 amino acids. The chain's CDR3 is CASSLGESLTYEQYF. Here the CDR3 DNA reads TGTGCCAGCAGCTTGGGTGAGAGCCTAACCTACGAGCAGTACTTC.

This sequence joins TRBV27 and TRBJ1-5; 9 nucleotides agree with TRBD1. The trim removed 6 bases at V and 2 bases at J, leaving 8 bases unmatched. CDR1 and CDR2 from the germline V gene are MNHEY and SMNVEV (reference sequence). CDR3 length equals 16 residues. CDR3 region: CASSPADRGGNQPQHF. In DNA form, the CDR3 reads TGTGCCAGCAGCCCCGCGGACAGGGGCGGCAATCAGCCCCAGCATTTT.

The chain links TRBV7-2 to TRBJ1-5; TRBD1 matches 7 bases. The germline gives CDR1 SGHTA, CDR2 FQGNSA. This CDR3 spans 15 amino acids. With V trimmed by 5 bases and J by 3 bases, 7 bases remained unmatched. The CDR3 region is CASSLRGQLNQPQHF. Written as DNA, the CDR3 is TGTGCCAGCAGCCTTCGGGGACAGCTCAATCAGCCCCAGCATTTT. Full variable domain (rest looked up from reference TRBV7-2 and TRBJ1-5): GAGVSQSPSNKVTEKGKDVELRCDPISGHTALYWYRQSLGQGLEFLIYFQGNSAPDKSGLPSDRFSAERTGGSVSTLTIQRTQQEDSAVYLCASSLRGQLNQPQHFGDGTRLSIL.

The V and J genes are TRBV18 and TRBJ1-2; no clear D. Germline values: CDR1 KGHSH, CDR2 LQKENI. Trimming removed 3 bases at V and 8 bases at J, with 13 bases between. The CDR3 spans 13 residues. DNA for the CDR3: TGTGCCAGCTCACCGGCCGAATCCTACGGCTACACCTTC. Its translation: CASSPAESYGYTF. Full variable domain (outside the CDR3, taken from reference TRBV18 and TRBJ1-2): NAGVMQNPRHLVRRRGQEARLRCSPMKGHSHVYWYRQLPEEGLKFMVYLQKENIIDESGMPKERFSAEFPKEGPSILRIQQVVRGDSAAYFCASSPAESYGYTFGSGTRLTVV.

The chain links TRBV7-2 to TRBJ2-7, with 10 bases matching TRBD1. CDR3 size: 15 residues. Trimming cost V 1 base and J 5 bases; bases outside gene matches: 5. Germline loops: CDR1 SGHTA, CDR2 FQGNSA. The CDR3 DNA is TGTGCCAGCAGCTTAGTGACAGGGGGCCTGGACGAGCAGTACTTC. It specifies CASSLVTGGLDEQYF.

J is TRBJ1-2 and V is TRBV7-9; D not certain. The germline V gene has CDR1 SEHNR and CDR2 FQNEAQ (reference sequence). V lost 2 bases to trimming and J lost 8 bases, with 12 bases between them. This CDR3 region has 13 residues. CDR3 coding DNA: TGTGCCAGCAGCTTAACGGCTTTGGAGGGCTACACCTTC. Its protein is CASSLTALEGYTF.